The 5 T cell receptor beta chains listed next were all sequenced from one sample in a study of cytomegalovirus exposure and HLA in healthy donors. Primers included in the PCR were 60 Vbeta and 13 Jbeta primers. TCRdb's copy holds only in-frame clones and misses some; the assay was immunoSEQ multiplex PCR. The repertoire consists of around 170,000 clones, with 75% to 85% occurring once and the leading ten covering 2% to 2.5%. The sample consisted of PBMCs. These receptors came from a woman in her 30s in good health and CMV-seropositive.

The chain carries TRBV5-1 and TRBJ2-2; a weak D match, TRBD1 (5 bases). CDR1 and CDR2 from the germline V gene are SGHRS and YFSETQ. V gave up 4 bases and J gave up 0 bases, with 10 bases separating them. The CDR3 has 15 residues. The CDR3 loop is CASSLTRANTGELFF. CDR3 bases: TGCGCCAGCAGCCTGACCAGGGCGAACACCGGGGAGCTGTTTTTT.

The chain uses TRBV9 and TRBJ2-5, with TRBD1 matching 10 bases. The end of the DNA is better explained by TRBJ2-7, so the J call may be wrong. This CDR3 is 15 amino acids long. CDR1 SGDLS and CDR2 YYNGEE come from the germline V gene. The CDR3 nucleotides are TGTGCCAGCAGTACCCCCGGGACAGGGGTCCACGAGCAGTACTTC. Residues: CASSTPGTGVHEQYF.

V is TRBV6-1 and J is TRBJ1-6; D gene uncertain. V was clipped by 2 bases and J by 9 bases, with 11 bases between them. Germline V gene data show CDR1 as MNHNS and CDR2 as SASEGT. The length of the CDR3 is 14 residues. CDR3 amino acids: CASSEFQVGSPLHF. CDR3 nucleotide sequence: TGTGCCAGCAGTGAATTCCAGGTTGGTTCACCCCTCCACTTT.

The chain has TRBV6-6 and TRBJ1-4, with TRBD1 as a possible D gene (5 bases). This CDR3 spans 15 amino acids. CDR1 MNHNY and CDR2 SVGAGI come from the germline V gene (reference sequence). V lost 5 bases, J lost 4 bases, and 14 bases lay in between. DNA for the CDR3: TGTGCCAGCAGTGTTGGGACTTCTGGTAATGAAAAACTGTTTTTT. It codes for CASSVGTSGNEKLFF.

The J gene is TRBJ1-5, the V gene TRBV7-2; D not resolved. CDR1 and CDR2 (germline): SGHTA, FQGNSA. The CDR3 length is 13 residues. Trimming took 8 bases from V and 7 from J, leaving 15 bases between them. CDR3: CASSGGVGQPQHF. CDR3 nucleotides: TGTGCCAGCTCCGGAGGTGTCGGACAGCCCCAGCATTTT.